This T cell receptor beta chain was observed in a study of graft-versus-host responses after intestinal transplantation. Study context: Transplantation in recipients was multivisceral, liver-intestinal, or isolated intestinal. All recipients were given anti-thymocyte globulin induction, and tacrolimus and steroids were then administered for around three years. Regarding the study as a whole: Individuals who had graft-donor T cell macrochimerism had allografts that showed high graft-versus-host to host-versus-graft clonal ratios.

The data were produced by immunoSEQ multiplex PCR, yet TCRdb's version contains in-frame clones alone and is incomplete. The table shows 70,000 to 95,000 clones, with roughly 91% occurring only once. On this clone: Its antigen is not known.

Trimming removed 3 bases at V and 1 base at J, with 10 bases between. This CDR3 has 15 residues. CDR1 and CDR2 from the germline V gene are SNHLY and FYNNEI. This specimen consisted of unstimulated CD8+ T cells sorted from spleen or lymph node cells, obtained before transplant. The TCR sequence derives from a human donor who was the organ donor for an intestinal transplant. V and J are TRBV2 and TRBJ2-1; D remains unclear. The CDR3 DNA sequence: TGTGCCAGCAGTGACCCGCGGCTATCCTACAATGAGCAGTTCTTC. Its translation: CASSDPRLSYNEQFF.